Below, 5 T cell receptor beta chains from the same sample are listed, as sequenced in a study. One entry per CDR3 protein results from TCRdb running MiXCR on the RT-PCR reads. The repertoire holds hundreds of thousands of distinct CDR3 sequences, with approximately 15% as singletons. Material for sequencing was memory CD4+ T cells from blood. These receptors came from a female donor in good health, serving as a healthy control.

This clonotype was seen more than once but under ten times. The V and J genes are TRBV6-5 and TRBJ2-7; TRBD2 aligns across 11 bases. Trimming took 6 bases from V and 5 from J; bases not matched to a gene: 9. Germline V gene lookup returns CDR1 MNHEY and CDR2 SVGAGI. The CDR3 runs 15 residues. CDR3 amino acids: CASRSTSGRRNEQYF. CDR3 DNA: TGTGCCAGCAGGTCAACTAGCGGGAGACGCAACGAGCAGTACTTC.

This rearrangement joins TRBV11-3 to TRBJ2-1, with D tentatively TRBD2 (5 bases). This CDR3 is built from 13 residues. Germline loops: CDR1 SGHNT, CDR2 YENEEA. The germline V and J ends were trimmed by 1 base and 6 bases, with 7 bases remaining between them. The DNA of the CDR3 is TGTGCCAGCAGCTTAGGGGAGTTCAATGAGCAGTTCTTC. This gives the protein CASSLGEFNEQFF.

The chain couples TRBV5-1 to TRBJ2-3, with TRBD1 identical over 10 bases. The length of the CDR3 is 13 residues. The junction had 11 bases not matched to a gene; V was cut back by 5 bases and J by 14 bases. CDR1 is SGHRS and CDR2 is YFSETQ in the germline V gene. CDR3 DNA sequence: TGCGCCAGCAGTAAGAACCGGGACAGGGGCGCGTATTTT. It codes for CASSKNRDRGAYF.

This clonotype was counted only a few times. The gene calls are TRBV5-1 and TRBJ2-3; 7 bases are shared with TRBD2. In germline, CDR1 is SGHRS, CDR2 YFSETQ. This CDR3 has 16 amino acids. With V trimmed by 4 bases and J by 4 bases, 12 bases remained unmatched. In DNA form, the CDR3 reads TGCGCCAGCAGCCCACACATCAGCGGGGTGTCAGATACGCAGTATTTT. Amino acid sequence: CASSPHISGVSDTQYF.

The chain carries TRBV25-1 and TRBJ1-2; perhaps TRBD1 as D (5 bases). The ends were cut back, 3 bases at V and 6 bases at J, with 11 bases in the middle. The CDR3 spans 13 residues. CDR1 and CDR2 from the germline V gene are MGHDK and SYGVNS. CDR3 DNA: TGTGCCAGCAGTGATCGGGGGAAGGATGGCTACACCTTC. Its translation is CASSDRGKDGYTF.